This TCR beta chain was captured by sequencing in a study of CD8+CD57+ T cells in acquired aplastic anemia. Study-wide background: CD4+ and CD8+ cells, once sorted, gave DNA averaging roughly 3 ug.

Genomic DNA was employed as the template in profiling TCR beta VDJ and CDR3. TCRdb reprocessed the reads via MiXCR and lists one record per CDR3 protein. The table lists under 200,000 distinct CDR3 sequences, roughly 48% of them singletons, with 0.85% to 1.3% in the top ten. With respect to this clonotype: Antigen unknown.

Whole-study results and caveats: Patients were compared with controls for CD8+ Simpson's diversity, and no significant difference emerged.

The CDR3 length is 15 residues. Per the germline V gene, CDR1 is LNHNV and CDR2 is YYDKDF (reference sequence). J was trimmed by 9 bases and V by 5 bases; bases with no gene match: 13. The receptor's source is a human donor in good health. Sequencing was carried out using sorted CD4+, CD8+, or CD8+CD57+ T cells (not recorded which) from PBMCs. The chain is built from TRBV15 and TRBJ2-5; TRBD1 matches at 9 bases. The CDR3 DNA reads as TGTGCCACCAGCTCCTCGACAGGGGGGAAACAGTCCCAGTACTTC. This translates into CATSSSTGGKQSQYF.